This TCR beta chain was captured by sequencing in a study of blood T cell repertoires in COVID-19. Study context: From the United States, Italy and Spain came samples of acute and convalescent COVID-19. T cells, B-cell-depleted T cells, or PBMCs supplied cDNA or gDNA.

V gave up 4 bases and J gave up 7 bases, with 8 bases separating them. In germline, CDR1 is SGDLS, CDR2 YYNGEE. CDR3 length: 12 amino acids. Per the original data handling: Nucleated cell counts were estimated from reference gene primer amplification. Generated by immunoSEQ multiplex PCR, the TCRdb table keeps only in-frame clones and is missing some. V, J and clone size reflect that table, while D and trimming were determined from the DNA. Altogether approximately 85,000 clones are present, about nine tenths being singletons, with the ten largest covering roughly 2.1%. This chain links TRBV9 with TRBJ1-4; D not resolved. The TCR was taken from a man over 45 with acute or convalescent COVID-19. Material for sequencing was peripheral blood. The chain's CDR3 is CASSPHLEKLFF. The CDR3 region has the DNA TGTGCCAGCAGCCCACACCTTGAAAAACTGTTTTTT.